This T cell receptor (beta chain) was profiled in a study of T cell repertoires in cytomegalovirus infection. Study details: CMV epitopes used comprised recently identified HLA-C-restricted ones and well-studied HLA-B-restricted ones. Public TCR beta signatures marked donors with CMV infection and the matching HLA.

TCRdb itself ran the reads through MiXCR, one entry per CDR3 protein. This sample carries about 110,000 distinct CDR3 sequences, under 45% of them seen once, and the ten largest clones take about three quarters. CDR3 length: 17 amino acids. The V segment lost 5 bases and the J segment 6 bases; nucleotides outside the gene matches: 8. The germline V gene has CDR1 LGHDT and CDR2 YNNKEL (reference sequence). In the case of this clonotype: Its antigen is currently unknown.

General study results and limits: In two of eight donors, the top clonotype was HLA-C-restricted CMV-specific.

This chain links TRBV3-1 with TRBJ2-4, with 15 bases aligning to TRBD2. The sequences come from CD8+ T cells from cultured PBMCs, collected from culture after CMV antigen stimulation. This TCR derives from a human donor in good health (CMV status not recorded). Some clones in this sample may be carry-over from other donors' samples. For the CDR3, the DNA is TGTGCCAGCAGCAGTCGGACTAGCGGGGGGGAGAGAAACATTCAGTACTTC. It is translated as CASSSRTSGGERNIQYF.